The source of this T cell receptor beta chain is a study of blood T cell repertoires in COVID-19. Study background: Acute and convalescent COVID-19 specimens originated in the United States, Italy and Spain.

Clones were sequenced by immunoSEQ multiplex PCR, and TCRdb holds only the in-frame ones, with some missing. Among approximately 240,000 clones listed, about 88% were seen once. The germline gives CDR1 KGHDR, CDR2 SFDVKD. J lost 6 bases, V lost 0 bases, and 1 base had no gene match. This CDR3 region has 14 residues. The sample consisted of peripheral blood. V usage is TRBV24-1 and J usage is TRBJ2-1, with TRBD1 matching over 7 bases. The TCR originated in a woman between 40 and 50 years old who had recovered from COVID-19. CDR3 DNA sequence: TGTGCCACCAGTGATTTGACAGGGGTCAATGAGCAGTTCTTC. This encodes CATSDLTGVNEQFF.